This is a list of T cell receptor beta chains from one sample in a study of cytomegalovirus exposure and HLA in healthy donors. The assay was immunoSEQ multiplex PCR, and TCRdb's table has in-frame clones only and misses some. The sample carries about 120,000 clones, around three quarters recorded once. Sequencing was done on a sample of PBMCs. Source of these receptors: a woman aged 40 to 49 in good health and CMV-seronegative. The CDR3 runs from the conserved cysteine through the conserved F or W. The D gene is left open where the match is weak. Clone size, where shown, is once, few, many, or a class for clones that have expanded.

clone size: NA
V gene: TRBV2
D gene: TRBD2
J gene: TRBJ2-7
CDR3 DNA: TGTGCCAACCCCCCCCTAGCGGACTCCTACGAGCAGTACTTC
CDR3 protein: CANPPLADSYEQYF

clone size: NA
V gene: TRBV28
D gene: NA
J gene: TRBJ1-2
CDR3 DNA: TGTGCCATTGCTCAACAGCTCCGCGGGGCCTATGGCTACACCTTC
CDR3 protein: CAIAQQLRGAYGYTF

clone size: NA
V gene: TRBV7-9
D gene: NA
J gene: TRBJ1-2
CDR3 DNA: TGTTCCAGCAGCGACGATCTGGGCGGGGATGGCTACACCTTC
CDR3 protein: CSSSDDLGGDGYTF

clone size: NA
V gene: TRBV7-9
D gene: TRBD1
J gene: TRBJ1-2
CDR3 DNA: TGTGCCAGCAGCCGGGGAGGGGACAGGGGGCCGGACTACACCTTC
CDR3 protein: CASSRGGDRGPDYTF

clone size: NA
V gene: TRBV10-3
D gene: TRBD1
J gene: TRBJ1-1
CDR3 DNA: TGTGCCGTAAGGACAGGGAACACTGAAGCTTTCTTT
CDR3 protein: CAVRTGNTEAFF

clone size: NA
V gene: TRBV18
D gene: TRBD1
J gene: TRBJ1-1
CDR3 DNA: TGTGCCAGCTCAGGTGACAGGGCCACTGAAGCTTTCTTT
CDR3 protein: CASSGDRATEAFF

clone size: NA
V gene: TRBV5-6
D gene: NA
J gene: TRBJ1-5
CDR3 DNA: TGTGCCAGCAGCACCAACCAGGGGCAGGGGCCCCAGCATTTT
CDR3 protein: CASSTNQGQGPQHF

clone size: NA
V gene: TRBV6-1
D gene: NA
J gene: TRBJ2-5
CDR3 DNA: TGTGCCAGCAGCCAAGCCGGGATCCGGGAGACCCAGTACTTC
CDR3 protein: CASSQAGIRETQYF

clone size: NA
V gene: TRBV19
D gene: TRBD1
J gene: TRBJ2-7
CDR3 DNA: TGTGCCAGTACTCCCGGGACAGGGAGAATGAAATACGAGCAGTACTTC
CDR3 protein: CASTPGTGRMKYEQYF

clone size: once
V gene: TRBV28
D gene: NA
J gene: TRBJ2-7
CDR3 DNA: TGTGCCAGCAGTTTATCGGGTAACTCCTACGAGCAGTACTTC
CDR3 protein: CASSLSGNSYEQYF

clone size: NA
V gene: TRBV19
D gene: NA
J gene: TRBJ2-3
CDR3 DNA: TGTGCCAGTAGTCCCTCAGGTGATAGTGATACGCAGTATTTT
CDR3 protein: CASSPSGDSDTQYF

clone size: many
V gene: TRBV4-1
D gene: TRBD1
J gene: TRBJ2-3
CDR3 DNA: TGCGCCAGCAGCCACGGGACAGGGGAAACGGTATTGCACACAGATACGCAGTATTTT
CDR3 protein: CASSHGTGETVLHTDTQYF

clone size: NA
V gene: TRBV9
D gene: TRBD1
J gene: TRBJ1-1
CDR3 DNA: TGTGCCAGCAGCCCAGGGGGACACCAAGGCTTGAGAGCTTTCTTT
CDR3 protein: CASSPGGHQGLRAFF

clone size: NA
V gene: TRBV7-2
D gene: NA
J gene: TRBJ1-3
CDR3 DNA: TGTGCCAGCAGCTTAGTTCAGGGAAACACCATATATTTT
CDR3 protein: CASSLVQGNTIYF

clone size: few
V gene: TRBV28
D gene: TRBD2
J gene: TRBJ2-1
CDR3 DNA: TGTGCCAGCAGTTTATACGCTAGCGGGTACAATGAGCAGTTCTTC
CDR3 protein: CASSLYASGYNEQFF

clone size: NA
V gene: TRBV7-2
D gene: NA
J gene: TRBJ1-3
CDR3 DNA: TGTGCCAGCAGCTTACGGGAAAGTTCTGGAAACACCATATATTTT
CDR3 protein: CASSLRESSGNTIYF

clone size: few
V gene: TRBV10-1
D gene: NA
J gene: TRBJ1-4
CDR3 DNA: TGCGCCAGCAGTGAGGCCGGCTCCGGGGATGAGGAACTGTTTTTT
CDR3 protein: CASSEAGSGDEELFF

clone size: NA
V gene: TRBV18
D gene: TRBD2
J gene: TRBJ2-1
CDR3 DNA: TGTGCCAGCTCACCGCCGGGACTAGCGGGGTACAATGAGCAGTTCTTC
CDR3 protein: CASSPPGLAGYNEQFF

clone size: once
V gene: TRBV19
D gene: NA
J gene: TRBJ2-2
CDR3 DNA: TGTGCCAGTAGTGTGGACAGTGACACCGGGGAGCTGTTTTTT
CDR3 protein: CASSVDSDTGELFF

clone size: NA
V gene: TRBV28
D gene: NA
J gene: TRBJ2-1
CDR3 DNA: TGTGCCAGCACCGTGGGGGGGGCGAATTACAATGAGCAGTTCTTC
CDR3 protein: CASTVGGANYNEQFF

clone size: NA
V gene: TRBV4-2
D gene: TRBD2
J gene: TRBJ2-7
CDR3 DNA: TGTGCCAGCAGCAACGCCGTAGCGGGAGGAAGGACCTACGAGCAGTACTTC
CDR3 protein: CASSNAVAGGRTYEQYF

clone size: once
V gene: TRBV15
D gene: NA
J gene: TRBJ1-2
CDR3 DNA: TGTGCCACCAGCAGAGGGGAGTTCTATGGCTACACCTTC
CDR3 protein: CATSRGEFYGYTF

clone size: NA
V gene: TRBV7-6
D gene: NA
J gene: TRBJ2-1
CDR3 DNA: TGTGCCAGCAGCTTAGGTAGCGCAGAATACAATGAGCAGTTCTTC
CDR3 protein: CASSLGSAEYNEQFF

clone size: NA
V gene: TRBV7-9
D gene: NA
J gene: TRBJ1-2
CDR3 DNA: TGTGCCAGCAGCTCCCCCGGCAGGGGCCATTCTAACTATGGCTACACCTTC
CDR3 protein: CASSSPGRGHSNYGYTF

clone size: NA
V gene: TRBV7-9
D gene: NA
J gene: TRBJ2-7
CDR3 DNA: TGTGCCAGCAGCTTGCCGGGACTCTTCGCCTACGAGCAGTGCTTC
CDR3 protein: CASSLPGLFAYEQCF

clone size: NA
V gene: TRBV5-5
D gene: NA
J gene: TRBJ1-1
CDR3 DNA: TGTGCCAGCAGCTGGCGACAGAACACTGAAGCTTTCTTT
CDR3 protein: CASSWRQNTEAFF

clone size: NA
V gene: TRBV10-3
D gene: NA
J gene: TRBJ2-5
CDR3 DNA: TGTGCCATATCGGGCGGGGAGTTAGAGACCCAGTACTTC
CDR3 protein: CAISGGELETQYF

clone size: NA
V gene: TRBV19
D gene: NA
J gene: TRBJ2-5
CDR3 DNA: TGTGCCAGTAGTATCCACAGTGAAGAGACCCAGTACTTC
CDR3 protein: CASSIHSEETQYF

clone size: NA
V gene: TRBV5-1
D gene: NA
J gene: TRBJ2-7
CDR3 DNA: TGCGCCAGCAGCTCCCCGGGGGACGAGCAGTACTTC
CDR3 protein: CASSSPGDEQYF